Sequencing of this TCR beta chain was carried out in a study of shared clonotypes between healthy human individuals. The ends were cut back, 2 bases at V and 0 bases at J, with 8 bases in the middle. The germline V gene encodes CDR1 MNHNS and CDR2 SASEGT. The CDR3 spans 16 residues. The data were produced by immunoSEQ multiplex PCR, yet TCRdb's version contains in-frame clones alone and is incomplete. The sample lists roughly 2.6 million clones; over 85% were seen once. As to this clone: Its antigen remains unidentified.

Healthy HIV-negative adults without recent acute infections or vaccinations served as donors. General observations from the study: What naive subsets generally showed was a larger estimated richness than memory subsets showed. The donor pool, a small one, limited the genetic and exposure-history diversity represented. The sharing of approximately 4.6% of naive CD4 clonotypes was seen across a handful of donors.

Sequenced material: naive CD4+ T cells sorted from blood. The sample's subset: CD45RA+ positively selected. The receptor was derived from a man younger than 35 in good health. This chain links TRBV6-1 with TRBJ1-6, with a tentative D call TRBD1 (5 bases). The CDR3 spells CASSERGGSYNSPLHF. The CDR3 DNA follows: TGTGCCAGCAGTGAAAGGGGCGGCTCCTATAATTCACCCCTCCACTTT.